The 20 T cell receptor beta chains below all came from one sample that was sequenced in a study of shared clonotypes between healthy human individuals. The table came from immunoSEQ multiplex PCR; TCRdb's copy has only in-frame clones and leaves some out. The data show 950,000 to 1,300,000 clones, approximately 76% seen once. The sample consisted of memory CD4+ T cells sorted from blood. Subset here: CD45RA-negative fraction. Receptors were obtained from a man in his late teens or twenties in good health.

Only a few counts were recorded for this clone. The rearrangement uses TRBV28 and TRBJ2-5, with D hard to call. Trimming took 6 bases from V and 5 from J, leaving 16 bases between them. The germline CDR1 and CDR2 sequences are MDHEN and SYDVKM. The CDR3 has 14 amino acids. The chain's CDR3 is CASRRSPARETQYF. In nucleotides, the CDR3 is TGTGCCAGCAGGCGCTCCCCGGCGAGGGAGACCCAGTACTTC.

The V gene is TRBV6-6, the J gene TRBJ2-7; 9 nucleotides agree with TRBD1. The germline V gene encodes CDR1 MNHNY and CDR2 SVGAGI (reference sequence). The CDR3 runs 15 residues. The trim removed 6 bases at V and 4 bases at J, leaving 10 bases unmatched. CDR3: CASSAFGTGRYEQYF. In DNA, the CDR3 is TGTGCCAGCAGCGCCTTCGGGACAGGGAGATACGAGCAGTACTTC.

J is TRBJ2-7 and V is TRBV6-5; D unclear. The germline gives CDR1 MNHEY, CDR2 SVGAGI. V was pared by 5 bases and J by 3 bases, with 14 bases between. CDR3 length: 14 amino acids. The CDR3 sequence is CASSKHNRDYEQYF. The CDR3 nucleotides read TGTGCCAGCAGTAAACATAATCGCGACTACGAGCAGTACTTC.

The rearrangement uses TRBV19 and TRBJ2-2; D remains unclear. V lost 4 bases to trimming and J lost 5 bases, with 11 bases between them. The germline CDR1 and CDR2 sequences are LNHDA and SQIVND (reference sequence). The CDR3 consists of 14 residues. The DNA of the CDR3 is TGTGCCAGTAGTAATTCGGGCAAAACCGGGGAGCTGTTTTTT. It specifies CASSNSGKTGELFF.

The chain carries TRBV9 and TRBJ2-3; the D is unclear. Trimming shortened V by 2 bases and J by 6 bases, and 16 bases separated the two germline ends. The CDR3 has 15 residues. Germline V CDR1 and CDR2: SGDLS, YYNGEE. CDR3 protein: CASSVQWTPGDTQYF. CDR3 DNA: TGTGCCAGCAGCGTGCAATGGACCCCTGGGGATACGCAGTATTTT.

This clone occurred a few times. This chain joins TRBV6-1 and TRBJ1-1; the match to TRBD1 covers 8 bases. The CDR3 totals 11 residues. CDR1 is MNHNS, CDR2 SASEGT, per germline. The V segment lost 5 bases and the J segment 10 bases; nucleotides outside the gene matches: 3. The CDR3 DNA follows: TGTGCCAGCAGTCAGGGGGCACCAGCTTTCTTT. Its translation: CASSQGAPAFF.

The chain is built from TRBV30 and TRBJ1-6, with a possible D match to TRBD1 (5 bases). V shed 3 bases and J shed 8 bases, with 14 bases lying between them. This CDR3 is built from 14 residues. Germline lookup yields CDR1 GTSNPN and CDR2 SVGIG (reference sequence). The CDR3 is CAWSVRGEDSPLHF. The CDR3, as DNA: TGTGCCTGGAGCGTACGGGGGGAGGATTCACCCCTCCACTTT.

This chain uses TRBV5-1 with TRBJ2-7; D call uncertain. Trimming removed 0 bases from V and 2 bases from J, with 9 bases in between. Germline V CDR1 and CDR2: SGHRS, YFSETQ. CDR3 size: 14 residues. The CDR3 DNA follows: TGCGCCAGCAGCTTGGACTACAATGCCTACGAGCAGTACTTC. It translates to CASSLDYNAYEQYF.

The gene calls are TRBV5-8 and TRBJ2-2, with 7 positions matching TRBD1. From germline, CDR1 is SGHTS and CDR2 YDEGEE. Trimming cost V 4 bases and J 1 base; bases outside gene matches: 1. The CDR3 is 14 residues long. Written as DNA, the CDR3 is TGTGCCAGCAGCAACAGGGGGAACACCGGGGAGCTGTTTTTT. Translated: CASSNRGNTGELFF.

The chain has TRBV6-6 and TRBJ2-5; TRBD1 matches 9 bases. CDR3 length equals 13 residues. Germline CDR1 reads MNHNY; CDR2 reads SVGAGI (reference sequence). Losses at the gene ends were 5 bases for V and 8 bases for J; bases not matched to a gene: 6. CDR3 sequence: CASSRPGQGTQYF. The CDR3 coding sequence is TGTGCCAGCAGTAGACCGGGACAGGGTACCCAGTACTTC.

The CDR3 region has the DNA TGTGCCAGCAGCGCGTATACCAAAAACATTCAGTACTTC. Translating gives CASSAYTKNIQYF. V usage is TRBV5-8 and J usage is TRBJ2-4; D remains unclear. The CDR3 is 13 amino acids. V lost 4 bases to trimming and J lost 2 bases, with 7 bases between them. The germline gives CDR1 SGHTS, CDR2 YDEGEE.

This chain links TRBV15 with TRBJ2-3; TRBD2 matches 15 bases. Germline V gives CDR1 LNHNV, CDR2 YYDKDF (reference sequence). The V and J ends lost 4 bases and 5 bases, in that order; junction bases with no gene match: 10. The CDR3 loop spans 18 amino acids. CDR3 sequence: CATSTPGLAGGQEDTQYF. Here the CDR3 DNA reads TGTGCCACCAGCACCCCGGGACTAGCGGGAGGACAGGAAGATACGCAGTATTTT.

The chain carries TRBV28 and TRBJ2-2; 7 nucleotides match TRBD1. Germline loops: CDR1 MDHEN, CDR2 SYDVKM. CDR3 length: 13 residues. The trim removed 7 bases at V and 5 bases at J, leaving 4 bases unmatched. DNA of the CDR3: TGTGCCAGCATCCTCAGGGGGACCGGGGAGCTGTTTTTT. Translating it yields CASILRGTGELFF.

The genes are TRBV13 and TRBJ2-2, with D possibly being TRBD1 (5 bases). This CDR3 spans 17 amino acids. CDR1 and CDR2 (germline): PRHDT, FYEKMQ (reference sequence). V lost 5 bases to trimming and J lost 0 bases, with 16 bases between them. CDR3 nucleotides: TGTGCCAGCAGCCCAGGGTTAACGGTACCGAACACCGGGGAGCTGTTTTTT. Protein: CASSPGLTVPNTGELFF.

Only one count was recorded for this clone. The CDR3 loop is CASSEGGFSYNEQFF. Here the CDR3 DNA reads TGCGCCAGTTCAGAAGGGGGCTTCTCCTACAATGAGCAGTTCTTC. J is TRBJ2-1 and V is TRBV5-1, with 7 bases lining up with TRBD1. The trim removed 8 bases at V and 0 bases at J, leaving 8 bases unmatched. The CDR3 runs to 15 residues. Germline values: CDR1 SGHRS, CDR2 YFSETQ.

The chain's CDR3 is CASSQGGAGGTDTQYF. In DNA form, the CDR3 reads TGTGCCAGCAGCCAAGGGGGAGCGGGGGGCACAGATACGCAGTATTTT. The chain has TRBV9 and TRBJ2-3; the match to TRBD2 covers 8 bases. This CDR3 has 16 residues. The V gene's germline CDR1 is SGDLS and CDR2 YYNGEE. After removal of 4 bases from V and 1 base from J, the junction contained 8 bases not matched to a gene.

Turning to this clone: Additional DNA sequences in this sample encode the identical CDR3. The chain combines TRBV18 with TRBJ1-4; tentatively, D is TRBD1 (5 bases). CDR3 length equals 14 residues. V gave up 3 bases and J gave up 2 bases, with 7 bases separating them. Germline V lookup: CDR1 KGHSH, CDR2 LQKENI. CDR3 residues: CASSPGGTNEKLFF. The CDR3 DNA follows: TGTGCCAGCTCACCTGGGGGGACTAATGAAAAACTGTTTTTT.

Note on this clone: Other DNA sequences of this sample code for an identical CDR3. The chain recombines TRBV20-1 with TRBJ2-7, with D unclear. Trimming removed 3 bases at V and 2 bases at J, with 5 bases between. The CDR3 covers 11 residues. CDR1 and CDR2 (germline): DFQATT, SNEGSKA (reference sequence). The CDR3 here is CSASDPYEQYF. CDR3 DNA: TGCAGTGCTAGCGATCCCTACGAGCAGTACTTC.

On this clone itself: The same CDR3 also results from other DNA sequences found in this sample. V usage is TRBV4-2 and J usage is TRBJ2-7, with D uncertain. Between the trimmed V and J ends, which lost 3 bases and 3 bases, there was a span of 3 bases. The CDR3 has 11 amino acids. The germline V gene encodes CDR1 LGHNA and CDR2 YNFKEQ. The CDR3, as DNA: TGTGCCAGCAGCCAGGACTACGAGCAGTACTTC. Translation gives CASSQDYEQYF.

This chain uses TRBV30 with TRBJ1-4, with D possibly matching TRBD1 (5 bases). The CDR3 extends over 11 amino acids. Germline V gene lookup returns CDR1 GTSNPN and CDR2 SVGIG (reference sequence). Trimming shortened V by 5 bases and J by 8 bases, and 9 bases separated the two germline ends. CDR3 in DNA: TGTGCCTGGGGGACCGGGGAAAAACTGTTTTTT. It is translated as CAWGTGEKLFF.